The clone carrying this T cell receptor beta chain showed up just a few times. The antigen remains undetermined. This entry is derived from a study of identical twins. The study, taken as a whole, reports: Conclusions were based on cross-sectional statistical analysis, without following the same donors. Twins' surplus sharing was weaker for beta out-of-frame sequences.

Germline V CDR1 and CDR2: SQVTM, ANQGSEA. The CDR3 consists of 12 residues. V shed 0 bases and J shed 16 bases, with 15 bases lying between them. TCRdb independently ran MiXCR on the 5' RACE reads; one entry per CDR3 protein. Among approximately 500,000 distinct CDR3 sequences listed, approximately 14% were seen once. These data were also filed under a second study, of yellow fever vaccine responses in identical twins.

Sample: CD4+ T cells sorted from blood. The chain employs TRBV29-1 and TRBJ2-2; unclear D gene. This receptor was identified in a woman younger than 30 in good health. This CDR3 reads CSVEDRRQRSFF. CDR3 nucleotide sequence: TGCAGCGTTGAAGATCGGCGCCAGAGGTCGTTTTTT.